The clone carrying this TCR beta chain was recorded a few times. No antigen is known for it. The germline V gene has CDR1 LNHNV and CDR2 YYDKDF (reference sequence). CDR3 length equals 15 residues. V lost 2 bases and J lost 1, with 9 bases in between. This entry belongs to a study of radiation and T cells in renal cell carcinoma. Sequencing used immunoSEQ multiplex PCR; TCRdb keeps in-frame clones, though not all of them. The data show some 150,000 clones, 75% to 90% seen once. Time point defined: blood 4 weeks post-SBRT, at nephrectomy. The treatment here: 15 Gy SBRT to primary tumor, nephrectomy 4 weeks later. General study points: Top tumor clonotypes rose in blood 2 weeks post-radiation, then contracted.

This rearrangement joins TRBV15 to TRBJ1-5, with D possibly being TRBD1 (5 bases). The sequenced sample was blood, obtained from a patient whose treatment included radiotherapy and nephrectomy. The sequence was collected from a woman between 50 and 59 years old with renal cell carcinoma. CDR3: CATSRQGVSNQPQHF. CDR3 nucleotides: TGTGCCACCAGCAGACAGGGAGTGAGCAATCAGCCCCAGCATTTT.